Listed below are T cell receptor beta chains from one sample, sequenced in a study of blood T cell repertoires in COVID-19. TCRdb's table, derived via immunoSEQ multiplex PCR, lists solely in-frame clones and lacks some. The sample carries approximately 200,000 clones, roughly 80% recorded once. The sequenced sample was peripheral blood. Receptors originate from a human donor in a cohort sampled during active COVID-19. Each CDR3 is given with its conserved first and last residue. D genes are given only for firm matches. Rows may omit the clone size; those that give it use once, few, many or a size class.

CASSLERDSLGYTF TGCGCCAGCAGCTTGGAACGGGACAGCTTAGGCTACACCTTC TRBV5-1 TRBD1 . TRBJ1-2 14
CASSFVLGLRSSEQYF TGCGCCAGCAGCTTCGTGCTCGGACTTAGGTCCAGCGAGCAGTACTTC TRBV5-1 . few TRBJ2-7 16
CASSIDRDPNTGELFF TGTGCCAGCAGCATAGACAGGGACCCGAACACCGGGGAGCTGTTTTTT TRBV3-1/TRBV3-2 TRBD1 . TRBJ2-2 16
CASSLERQVETQYF TGTGCCAGCAGCTTAGAGCGACAGGTCGAGACCCAGTACTTC TRBV13 . . TRBJ2-5 14
CASGQNYGYTF TGTGCTTCGGGACAGAACTATGGCTACACCTTC TRBV30 TRBD1 once TRBJ1-2 11
CASSPAGGRGEKLFF TGTGCCAGCAGCCCGGCTGGCGGGAGAGGTGAAAAACTGTTTTTT TRBV28 . . TRBJ1-4 15
CASSQRERTDTQYF TGTGCCAGCAGTCAACGGGAGAGGACAGATACGCAGTATTTT TRBV27 . . TRBJ2-3 14
CASSSGYGYTF TGTGCCAGCAGCTCAGGCTATGGCTACACCTTC TRBV5-5 . . TRBJ1-2 11
CASSFPKRDRNEKLFF TGTGCCAGCAGTTTCCCGAAGCGGGACAGGAATGAAAAACTGTTTTTT TRBV28 TRBD1 . TRBJ1-4 16
CASRAGGGHTEAFF TGTGCCAGCAGGGCAGGGGGCGGGCATACTGAAGCTTTCTTT TRBV2 TRBD1 . TRBJ1-1 14
CAWSVRQGYGYTF TGTGCCTGGAGTGTAAGGCAGGGCTATGGCTACACCTTC TRBV30 . . TRBJ1-2 13
CASSERETDLYGYTF TGTGCCAGCAGTGAAAGGGAGACGGATCTTTATGGCTACACCTTC TRBV2 . . TRBJ1-2 15
CATSRDSLPNTEAFF TGTGCCACCAGCAGGGACAGTCTACCGAACACTGAAGCTTTCTTT TRBV15 . . TRBJ1-1 15
CSVVEGNYGYTF TGCAGCGTTGTTGAGGGTAACTATGGCTACACCTTC TRBV29-1 . . TRBJ1-2 12
CASSLGTGSISPLHF TGTGCCAGCAGCCTTGGGACAGGGAGTATTTCACCCCTCCACTTT TRBV3-1/TRBV3-2 TRBD1 . TRBJ1-6 15
CASSLWTGKRFGYTF TGTGCCAGCAGTTTATGGACAGGGAAGAGGTTTGGCTACACCTTC TRBV28 TRBD1 . TRBJ1-2 15